Following are 19 T cell receptor beta chains from one sample sequenced in a study of cytomegalovirus exposure and HLA in healthy donors. The PCR contained 60 Vbeta and 13 Jbeta primers. This table comes from immunoSEQ multiplex PCR, and its TCRdb copy is limited to in-frame clones, with some not included. The sample consists of under 250,000 clones, under 90% of them appearing once. Sequencing was carried out using PBMCs. These receptors were taken from a human donor in good health.

This sequence joins TRBV19 and TRBJ1-1; perhaps TRBD1 as D (6 bases). Trimming stripped 6 bases from V and 2 bases from J, with 10 bases between. This CDR3 region has 13 residues. In germline, CDR1 is LNHDA, CDR2 SQIVND (reference sequence). This CDR3 reads CASRTQGNTEAFF. The CDR3 region has the DNA TGTGCCAGTAGGACACAGGGTAACACTGAAGCTTTCTTT.

This sequence joins TRBV5-4 and TRBJ2-3, with D possibly TRBD1 on 5 matching bases. CDR3 size: 16 residues. CDR1 is SGHNT, CDR2 YYREEE, per germline (reference sequence). Trimming shortened V by 4 bases and J by 5 bases, and 20 bases separated the two germline ends. The CDR3 loop is CASSAGLSKLQDTQYF. The DNA of the CDR3 is TGTGCCAGCAGCGCAGGGTTAAGCAAGTTACAAGATACGCAGTATTTT.

This clone was detected once. The chain couples TRBV5-4 to TRBJ2-7, with TRBD2 as a possible D gene (6 bases). The CDR3 has 14 residues. Germline V gives CDR1 SGHNT, CDR2 YYREEE (reference sequence). V lost 1 base and J 0 bases, leaving 8 bases between the germline ends. CDR3 DNA: TGTGCCAGCAGCTTGCGGGGGTTCTCCTACGAGCAGTACTTC. This sequence encodes CASSLRGFSYEQYF. The full variable domain, with the rest looked up from reference TRBV5-4 and TRBJ2-7, is ETGVTQSPTHLIKTRGQQVTLRCSSQSGHNTVSWYQQALGQGPQFIFQYYREEENGRGNFPPRFSGLQFPNYSSELNVNALELDDSALYLCASSLRGFSYEQYFGPGTRLTVT.

The chain is built from TRBV12-2 and TRBJ2-1; the table's D call, TRBD2, has no DNA check behind it. TRBV12-2 is described as a pseudogene. The CDR3 spans 22 residues. CDR3 in amino acids: CASRFGVPPGLAERSSYNEQFF. Written as DNA, the CDR3 is TGTGCAAGTCGCTTTGGTGTCCCCCCGGGACTAGCGGAGCGAAGCTCCTACAATGAGCAGTTCTTC.

The chain combines TRBV11-2 with TRBJ2-7; no firm D call. Germline loops: CDR1 SGHAT, CDR2 FQNNGV. V gave up 0 bases and J gave up 2 bases, with 8 bases separating them. This CDR3 comprises 14 residues. The CDR3 sequence is CASSLDLNTYEQYF. The DNA of the CDR3 is TGTGCCAGCAGCTTAGATCTCAACACCTACGAGCAGTACTTC.

This chain uses TRBV28 with TRBJ2-7; possible D gene TRBD1, 5 bases. CDR1 is MDHEN and CDR2 is SYDVKM in the germline V gene. This CDR3 has 14 residues. V shed 6 bases and J shed 5 bases, with 17 bases lying between them. The CDR3 spells CASRNGQTAHEQYF. The CDR3 DNA sequence: TGTGCCAGCAGAAACGGCCAGACAGCCCACGAGCAGTACTTC.

The chain joins TRBV7-3 to TRBJ2-7, with unresolved D. Trimming took 0 bases from V and 2 from J, leaving 8 bases between them. The CDR3 sequence is 14 residues long. Germline loops: CDR1 SGHTA, CDR2 FQGTGA. The DNA of the CDR3 is TGTGCCAGCAGCTTAACAGCGTCCACCTACGAGCAGTACTTC. Protein product: CASSLTASTYEQYF. Combining the CDR3 with reference TRBV7-3 and TRBJ2-7 gives the whole variable domain GAGVSQTPSNKVTEKGKYVELRCDPISGHTALYWYRQSLGQGPEFLIYFQGTGAADDSGLPNDRFFAVRPEGSVSTLKIQRTERGDSAVYLCASSLTASTYEQYFGPGTRLTVT.

This chain links TRBV7-2 with TRBJ2-7; D perhaps matches TRBD2 (7 bases). Trimming took off 1 base at V and 6 bases at J, with 13 bases between the two ends. Germline assignment: CDR1 SGHTA and CDR2 FQGNSA. The CDR3 runs to 14 residues. The CDR3 protein is CASSLEAGAGEQYF. The CDR3 DNA reads as TGTGCCAGCAGCTTAGAGGCGGGGGCTGGCGAGCAGTACTTC.

This clone was counted a few times. The V and J genes are TRBV6-5 and TRBJ1-4, with 8 positions matching TRBD1. The V and J ends lost 8 bases and 6 bases, in that order; junction bases with no gene match: 2. This CDR3 has 12 residues. Germline V gives CDR1 MNHEY, CDR2 SVGAGI. The CDR3: CASSDRDEKLFF. The CDR3 region has the DNA TGTGCCAGCTCGGACAGGGATGAAAAACTGTTTTTT.

This chain links TRBV9 with TRBJ2-1; 7 bases agree with TRBD1. CDR1 SGDLS and CDR2 YYNGEE come from the germline V gene. CDR3 length: 14 residues. Trimming took 4 bases from V and 6 from J; bases not matched to a gene: 7. CDR3 sequence: CASSYGTAANEQFF. In DNA, the CDR3 is TGTGCCAGCAGCTACGGGACAGCAGCCAATGAGCAGTTCTTC. Full variable domain (remainder filled in from reference TRBV9 and TRBJ2-1): DSGVTQTPKHLITATGQRVTLRCSPRSGDLSVYWYQQSLDQGLQFLIQYYNGEERAKGNILERFSAQQFPDLHSELNLSSLELGDSALYFCASSYGTAANEQFFGPGTRLTVL.

V gene TRBV7-9 combines with J gene TRBJ1-1; 7 bases are shared with TRBD1. Germline V CDR1 and CDR2: SEHNR, FQNEAQ (reference sequence). With 5 bases clipped from V and 3 bases from J, the junction kept 6 bases outside the gene matches. The CDR3 length is 14 residues. Written as DNA, the CDR3 is TGTGCCAGCAGCCCTCAGGGGGAAGACACTGAAGCTTTCTTT. Protein product: CASSPQGEDTEAFF.

V gene TRBV28 combines with J gene TRBJ2-7; 11 nucleotides align to TRBD2. V gave up 5 bases and J gave up 7 bases; unmatched junction bases: 10. Germline loops: CDR1 MDHEN, CDR2 SYDVKM. CDR3 length equals 15 residues. The CDR3 nucleotides are TGTGCCAGCAGTCCCGGGACTAGCGGCGCACGTGAGCAGTACTTC. Protein sequence: CASSPGTSGAREQYF.

This clone was recorded a few times. This chain links TRBV6-5 with TRBJ1-1; D remains unclear. Germline lookup yields CDR1 MNHEY and CDR2 SVGAGI. The V end was cut by 6 bases, the J end by 3 bases, with 11 bases between. The CDR3 is 13 residues long. The CDR3 sequence is CASREGLYTEAFF. CDR3 in DNA: TGTGCCAGCAGAGAAGGACTCTACACTGAAGCTTTCTTT.

The V gene is TRBV28, the J gene TRBJ2-1; the match to TRBD2 covers 9 bases. J was trimmed by 2 bases and V by 6 bases; bases with no gene match: 5. Germline loops: CDR1 MDHEN, CDR2 SYDVKM. The CDR3 consists of 15 residues. DNA for the CDR3: TGTGCCAGCAGAAAAGCGGGGGGAACCTACAATGAGCAGTTCTTC. It is translated as CASRKAGGTYNEQFF. Full variable domain (rest looked up from reference TRBV28 and TRBJ2-1): DVKVTQSSRYLVKRTGEKVFLECVQDMDHENMFWYRQDPGLGLRLIYFSYDVKMKEKGDIPEGYSVSREKKERFSLILESASTNQTSMYLCASRKAGGTYNEQFFGPGTRLTVL.

The rearrangement joins TRBV2 to TRBJ2-2; maybe TRBD1 (5 bases). Germline CDR1 is SNHLY and CDR2 is FYNNEI. The CDR3 runs 14 residues. The germline V and J ends were trimmed by 3 bases and 7 bases, with 12 bases remaining between them. The CDR3 here is CASSEQGGIGELFF. In DNA form, the CDR3 reads TGTGCCAGCAGTGAGCAGGGTGGCATCGGGGAGCTGTTTTTT.

The chain carries TRBV5-1 and TRBJ2-2; D is ambiguous. Germline V gene data show CDR1 as SGHRS and CDR2 as YFSETQ. The CDR3 is 12 amino acids. V lost 4 bases and J lost 7, with 8 bases in between. The CDR3 coding sequence is TGCGCCAGCAGCCCAGGAAACGGGGAGCTGTTTTTT. It is translated as CASSPGNGELFF.

This sequence joins TRBV5-1 and TRBJ2-2; 8 bases line up with TRBD2. Germline CDR1 is SGHRS and CDR2 is YFSETQ. J gave up 7 bases and V 0 bases, and 5 bases lay outside the gene matches. This CDR3 is built from 15 residues. The CDR3 nucleotides are TGCGCCAGCAGCTTGGCAGCCGGGGGGGTCGGGGAGCTGTTTTTT. Translation gives CASSLAAGGVGELFF.

The chain joins TRBV28 to TRBJ1-1; a weak D match, TRBD1 (5 bases). The CDR3 consists of 15 residues. Trimming took off 6 bases at V and 3 bases at J, with 17 bases between the two ends. From germline, CDR1 is MDHEN and CDR2 SYDVKM. CDR3 sequence: CASSPPGVEDTEAFF. CDR3 in DNA: TGTGCCAGCAGCCCACCGGGGGTTGAGGACACTGAAGCTTTCTTT.

This sequence joins TRBV6-5 and TRBJ2-3; TRBD1 agrees at 9 bases. CDR1 and CDR2 (germline): MNHEY, SVGAGI. The junction had 3 bases not matched to a gene; V was cut back by 4 bases and J by 1 base. This CDR3 is built from 15 residues. CDR3 region: CASSFRTGGTDTQYF. DNA of the CDR3: TGTGCCAGCAGTTTCCGGACAGGGGGCACAGATACGCAGTATTTT.